A selection of T cell receptor beta chains follows, all from one sample in a study of blood T cell repertoires in COVID-19. Method: immunoSEQ multiplex PCR; TCRdb's copy keeps in-frame clones and lacks some. The sample carries 300,000 to 400,000 clones, approximately 87% recorded once. Input material: peripheral blood. The receptors originated from a woman aged 25 to 39 with COVID-19, enrolled during active disease. Each CDR3 is given with its conserved first and last residue. The D gene is left open where the match is weak. Size is stated for part of the rows, as once, few or many counts, or as a class when the clone is expanded.

d_call clone_size j_call v_call cdr3_aa cdr3_nt
TRBD2 . TRBJ2-2 TRBV4-2 CASSQSIAGADSGELFF TGTGCCAGCAGCCAATCCATAGCGGGAGCGGATTCCGGGGAGCTGTTTTTT
. once TRBJ1-1 TRBV5-1 CASSWEGGSTEAFF TGCGCCAGCAGCTGGGAGGGTGGAAGCACTGAAGCTTTCTTT
. . TRBJ1-4 TRBV6-6 CASSYDPTGRGEKLFF TGTGCCAGCAGTTACGATCCAACAGGGAGGGGTGAAAAACTGTTTTTT
. . TRBJ1-4 TRBV28 CASSFRGTKLFF TGTGCCAGCAGTTTCCGGGGGACCAAACTGTTTTTT
TRBD1 once TRBJ2-1 TRBV7-9 CASSLGLGGTYNEQFF TGTGCCAGCAGCTTAGGGCTAGGGGGCACCTACAATGAGCAGTTCTTC
TRBD2 . TRBJ2-7 TRBV6-5 CASRAMTGGAYEQYF TGTGCCAGCAGGGCTATGACGGGAGGGGCTTACGAGCAGTACTTC
. few TRBJ1-2 TRBV15 CATSRDYAGSYGYTF TGTGCCACCAGCAGAGATTATGCAGGGTCTTATGGCTACACCTTC
TRBD1 . TRBJ2-4 TRBV5-8 CASSPYRTGKNIQYF TGTGCCAGCAGCCCATATAGGACAGGGAAAAACATTCAGTACTTC
TRBD1 . TRBJ1-2 TRBV28 CASSGTDGGYTF TGTGCCAGCAGCGGGACAGATGGTGGCTACACCTTC
TRBD2 . TRBJ2-1 TRBV10-3 CAIRTSGSLNEQFF TGTGCCATCCGGACTAGCGGGAGTCTGAATGAGCAGTTCTTC
TRBD1 . TRBJ2-4 TRBV30 CAWRTGDDIQYF TGTGCCTGGAGGACAGGGGACGACATTCAGTACTTC
TRBD1 once TRBJ1-1 TRBV2 CASSATGAMNTEAFF TGTGCCAGCAGTGCCACAGGGGCCATGAACACTGAAGCTTTCTTT
TRBD2 . TRBJ2-7 TRBV11-2 CASSSGETSGPYEQYF TGTGCCAGCAGCTCGGGCGAAACTAGCGGCCCCTACGAGCAGTACTTC
TRBD1 . TRBJ2-3 TRBV27 CASSRPGGQALDTQYF TGTGCCAGCAGCCGCCCTGGGGGACAGGCTTTAGATACGCAGTATTTT
TRBD1 . TRBJ1-3 TRBV7-8 CASSTDRVGNTIYF TGTGCCAGCAGCACAGACAGGGTCGGAAACACCATATATTTT
TRBD1 . TRBJ2-7 TRBV29-1 CSVRTGSIDEQYF TGCAGCGTGCGGACAGGGAGTATTGACGAGCAGTACTTC
. . TRBJ1-1 TRBV27 CASSLSRNTEAFF TGTGCCAGCAGTTTATCGCGGAACACTGAAGCTTTCTTT
TRBD2 once TRBJ2-7 TRBV20-1 CSASPTAGYEQYF TGCAGTGCTAGTCCCACAGCGGGGTACGAGCAGTACTTC
. . TRBJ1-2 TRBV29-1 CSAGWGDGGYTF TGCAGCGCCGGGTGGGGGGATGGTGGCTACACCTTC
TRBD1 few TRBJ1-1 TRBV19 CASSTTGANTEAFF TGTGCCAGTAGTACTACAGGGGCAAACACTGAAGCTTTCTTT
. . TRBJ1-1 TRBV11-2 CASSLVEGGDTEAFF TGTGCCAGCAGCTTAGTGGAGGGGGGGGACACTGAAGCTTTCTTT
TRBD2 . TRBJ2-1 TRBV6-5 CASSFPGSPGREFF TGTGCCAGCAGTTTCCCCGGGTCTCCGGGGAGGGAGTTCTTC
. . TRBJ2-5 TRBV3-1/TRBV3-2 CASSQAIATRETQYF TGTGCCAGCAGCCAAGCCATCGCTACCCGGGAGACCCAGTACTTC
. . TRBJ1-1 TRBV7-2 CASSLDRNTEAFF TGTGCCAGCAGCTTAGATAGAAACACTGAAGCTTTCTTT
. . TRBJ1-2 TRBV10-1 CASSEWEGHYGYTF TGCGCCAGCAGTGAGTGGGAGGGTCACTATGGCTACACCTTC
TRBD2 . TRBJ2-7 TRBV10-3 CAIRGGLAEAYEQYF TGTGCCATCAGGGGGGGACTAGCGGAAGCCTACGAGCAGTACTTC
TRBD1 few TRBJ1-2 TRBV23-1 CASSQGDSRYGYTF TGCGCCAGCAGTCAAGGGGACAGCCGCTATGGCTACACCTTC